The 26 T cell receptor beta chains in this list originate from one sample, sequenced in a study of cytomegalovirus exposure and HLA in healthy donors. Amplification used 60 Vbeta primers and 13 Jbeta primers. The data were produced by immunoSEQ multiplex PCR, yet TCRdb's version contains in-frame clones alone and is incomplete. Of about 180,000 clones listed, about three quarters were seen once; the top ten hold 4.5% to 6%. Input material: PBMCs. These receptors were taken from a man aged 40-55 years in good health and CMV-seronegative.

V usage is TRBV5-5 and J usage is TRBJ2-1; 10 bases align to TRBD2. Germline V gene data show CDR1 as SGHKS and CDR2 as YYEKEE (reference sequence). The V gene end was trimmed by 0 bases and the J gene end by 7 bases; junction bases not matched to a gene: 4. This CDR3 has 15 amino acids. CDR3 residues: CASSLERGGRNEQFF. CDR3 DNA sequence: TGTGCCAGCAGCTTGGAGCGGGGGGGCAGGAATGAGCAGTTCTTC.

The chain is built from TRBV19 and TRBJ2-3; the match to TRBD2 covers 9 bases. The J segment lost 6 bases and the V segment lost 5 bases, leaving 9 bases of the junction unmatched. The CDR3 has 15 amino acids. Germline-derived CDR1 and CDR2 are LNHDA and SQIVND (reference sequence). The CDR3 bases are TGTGCCAGTAGTGCTCCGGGACTAGCTGTGGATACGCAGTATTTT. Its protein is CASSAPGLAVDTQYF.

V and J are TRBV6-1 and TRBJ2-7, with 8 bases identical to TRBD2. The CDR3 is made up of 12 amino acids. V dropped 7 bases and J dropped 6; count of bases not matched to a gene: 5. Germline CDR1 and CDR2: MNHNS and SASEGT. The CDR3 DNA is TGTGCCAGCATCCTAGCGGGCGGCGAGCAGTACTTC. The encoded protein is CASILAGGEQYF.

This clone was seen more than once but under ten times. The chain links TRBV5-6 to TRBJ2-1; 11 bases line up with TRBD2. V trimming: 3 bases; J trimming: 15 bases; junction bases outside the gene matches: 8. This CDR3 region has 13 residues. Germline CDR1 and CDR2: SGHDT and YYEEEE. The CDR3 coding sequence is TGTGCCAGCAGCTCCTGGGATAGCGGGAGGGGGTTCTTC. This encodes CASSSWDSGRGFF.

The CDR3 here is CANRRDREQTQYF. CDR3 coding DNA: TGTGCCAACCGCCGGGACAGGGAACAGACCCAGTACTTC. This chain links TRBV2 with TRBJ2-5; TRBD1 matches 9 bases. This CDR3 contains 13 residues. Trimming cost V 10 bases and J 6 bases; bases outside gene matches: 9. Germline V gene data show CDR1 as SNHLY and CDR2 as FYNNEI.

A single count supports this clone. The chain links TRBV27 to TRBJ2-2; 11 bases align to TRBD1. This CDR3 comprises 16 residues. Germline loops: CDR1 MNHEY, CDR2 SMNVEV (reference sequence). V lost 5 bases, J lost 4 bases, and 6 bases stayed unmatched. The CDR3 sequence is CASSTRTGGITGELFF. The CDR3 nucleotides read TGTGCCAGCAGTACCCGGACAGGGGGCATCACCGGGGAGCTGTTTTTT.

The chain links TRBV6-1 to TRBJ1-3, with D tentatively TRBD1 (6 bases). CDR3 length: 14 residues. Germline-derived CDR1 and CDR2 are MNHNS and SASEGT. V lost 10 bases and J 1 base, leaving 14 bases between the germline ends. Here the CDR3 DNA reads TGTGCCATCTCCGGACAGCTATCTGGAAACACCATATATTTT. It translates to CAISGQLSGNTIYF.

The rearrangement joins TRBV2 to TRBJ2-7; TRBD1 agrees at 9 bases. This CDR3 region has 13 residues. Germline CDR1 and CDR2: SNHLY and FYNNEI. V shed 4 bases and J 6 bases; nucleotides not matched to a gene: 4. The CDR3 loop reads CASSVDRGSEQYF. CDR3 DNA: TGTGCCAGCAGTGTAGACAGGGGGTCCGAGCAGTACTTC.

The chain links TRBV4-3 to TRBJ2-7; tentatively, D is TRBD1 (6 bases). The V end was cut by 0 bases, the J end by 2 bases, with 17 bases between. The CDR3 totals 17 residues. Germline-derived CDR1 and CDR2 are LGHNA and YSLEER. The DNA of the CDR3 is TGCGCCAGCAGCCAAGATTTTACAGGGCATAGCACCTACGAGCAGTACTTC. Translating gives CASSQDFTGHSTYEQYF.

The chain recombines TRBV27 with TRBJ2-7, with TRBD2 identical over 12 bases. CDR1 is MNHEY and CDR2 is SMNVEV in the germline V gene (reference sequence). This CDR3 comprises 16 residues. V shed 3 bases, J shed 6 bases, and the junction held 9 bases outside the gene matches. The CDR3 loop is CASSFHASGRVVEQYF. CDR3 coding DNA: TGTGCCAGCAGTTTTCACGCTAGCGGGAGGGTCGTCGAGCAGTACTTC.

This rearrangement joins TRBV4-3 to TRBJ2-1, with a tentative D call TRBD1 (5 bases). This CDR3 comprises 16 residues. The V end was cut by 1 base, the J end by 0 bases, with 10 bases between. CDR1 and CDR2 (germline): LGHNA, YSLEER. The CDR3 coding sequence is TGCGCCAGCAGCCAAGGTCGGACAAGCTCCTACAATGAGCAGTTCTTC. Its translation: CASSQGRTSSYNEQFF.

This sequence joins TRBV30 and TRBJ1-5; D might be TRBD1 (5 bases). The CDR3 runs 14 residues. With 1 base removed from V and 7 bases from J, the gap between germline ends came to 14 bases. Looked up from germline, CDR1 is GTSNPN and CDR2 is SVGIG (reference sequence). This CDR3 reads CAWSAGGVGQPQHF. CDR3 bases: TGTGCCTGGAGTGCGGGGGGGGTGGGCCAGCCCCAGCATTTT.

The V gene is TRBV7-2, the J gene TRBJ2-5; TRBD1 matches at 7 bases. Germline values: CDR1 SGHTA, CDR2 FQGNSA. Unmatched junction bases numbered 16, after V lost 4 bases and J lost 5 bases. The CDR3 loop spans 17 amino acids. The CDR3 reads CASSSPSRGPPAETQYF. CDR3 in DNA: TGTGCCAGCAGCTCCCCTAGTAGGGGGCCACCGGCGGAGACCCAGTACTTC. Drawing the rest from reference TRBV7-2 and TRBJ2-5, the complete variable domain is GAGVSQSPSNKVTEKGKDVELRCDPISGHTALYWYRQSLGQGLEFLIYFQGNSAPDKSGLPSDRFSAERTGGSVSTLTIQRTQQEDSAVYLCASSSPSRGPPAETQYFGPGTRLLVL.

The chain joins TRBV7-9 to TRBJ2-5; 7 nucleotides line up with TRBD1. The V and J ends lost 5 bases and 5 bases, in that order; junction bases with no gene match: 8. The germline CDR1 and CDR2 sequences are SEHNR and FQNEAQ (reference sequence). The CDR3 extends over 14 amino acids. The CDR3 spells CASSPPTGWETQYF. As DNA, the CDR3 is TGTGCCAGCAGCCCCCCGACAGGGTGGGAGACCCAGTACTTC. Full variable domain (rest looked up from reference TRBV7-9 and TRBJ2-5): DTGVSQNPRHKITKRGQNVTFRCDPISEHNRLYWYRQTLGQGPEFLTYFQNEAQLEKSRLLSDRFSAERPKGSFSTLEIQRTEQGDSAMYLCASSPPTGWETQYFGPGTRLLVL.

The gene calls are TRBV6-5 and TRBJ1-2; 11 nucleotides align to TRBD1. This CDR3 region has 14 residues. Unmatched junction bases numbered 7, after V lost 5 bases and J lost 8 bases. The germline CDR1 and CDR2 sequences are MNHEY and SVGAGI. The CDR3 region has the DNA TGTGCCAGCAGTCGCCGGGACAGGGGGGGAGGCTACACCTTC. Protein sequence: CASSRRDRGGGYTF.

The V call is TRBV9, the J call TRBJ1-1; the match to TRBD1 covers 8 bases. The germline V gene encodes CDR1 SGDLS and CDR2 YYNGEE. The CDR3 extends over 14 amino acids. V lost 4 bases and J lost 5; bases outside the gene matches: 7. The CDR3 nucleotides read TGTGCCAGCAGCTTCGGACAGGGAGGGACTGAAGCTTTCTTT. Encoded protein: CASSFGQGGTEAFF.

As DNA, the CDR3 is TGCGCCAGCAGCCCCGGACAGGGATCACAGGATACGCAGTATTTT. This translates into CASSPGQGSQDTQYF. V and J are TRBV5-1 and TRBJ2-3, with 8 nucleotides matching TRBD1. This CDR3 region has 15 residues. J gave up 6 bases and V 4 bases, and 10 bases lay outside the gene matches. CDR1 is SGHRS and CDR2 is YFSETQ in the germline V gene.

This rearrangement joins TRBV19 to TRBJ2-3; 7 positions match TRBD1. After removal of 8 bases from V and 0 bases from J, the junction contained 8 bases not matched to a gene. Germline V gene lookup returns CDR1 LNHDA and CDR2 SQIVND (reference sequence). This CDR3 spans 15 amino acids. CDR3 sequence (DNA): TGTGCCAGTCAACAGGGGCGACTGAGCACAGATACGCAGTATTTT. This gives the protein CASQQGRLSTDTQYF.

The CDR3 coding sequence is TGTGCCAGCTCGGACAGGGGGCAAGGAACTGAAGCTTTCTTT. Translated: CASSDRGQGTEAFF. The rearrangement links TRBV6-6 to TRBJ1-1; TRBD1 aligns across 11 bases. The CDR3 contains 14 residues. J lost 5 bases, V lost 8 bases, and 7 bases had no gene match. Germline V gene lookup returns CDR1 MNHNY and CDR2 SVGAGI (reference sequence).

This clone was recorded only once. The DNA of the CDR3 is TGTGCCAGCAGTAAAGACAGGTTGAACACTGAAGCTTTCTTT. Protein product: CASSKDRLNTEAFF. The chain is built from TRBV6-5 and TRBJ1-1, with D possibly TRBD1 on 6 matching bases. This CDR3 region has 14 residues. Trimming pared 5 bases from V and 0 bases from J, leaving 10 bases between. The germline V gene encodes CDR1 MNHEY and CDR2 SVGAGI.

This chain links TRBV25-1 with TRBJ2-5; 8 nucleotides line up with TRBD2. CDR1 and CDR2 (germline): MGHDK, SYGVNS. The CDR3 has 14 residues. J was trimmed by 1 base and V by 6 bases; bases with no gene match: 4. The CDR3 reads CASSVAGLQETQYF. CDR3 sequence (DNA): TGTGCCAGCAGCGTAGCGGGACTCCAAGAGACCCAGTACTTC.

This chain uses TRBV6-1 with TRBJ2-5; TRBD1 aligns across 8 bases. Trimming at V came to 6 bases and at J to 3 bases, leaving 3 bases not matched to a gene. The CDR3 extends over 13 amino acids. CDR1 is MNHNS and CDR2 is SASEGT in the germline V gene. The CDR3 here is CASSRDRKETQYF. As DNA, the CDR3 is TGTGCCAGCAGCCGGGACAGGAAAGAGACCCAGTACTTC.

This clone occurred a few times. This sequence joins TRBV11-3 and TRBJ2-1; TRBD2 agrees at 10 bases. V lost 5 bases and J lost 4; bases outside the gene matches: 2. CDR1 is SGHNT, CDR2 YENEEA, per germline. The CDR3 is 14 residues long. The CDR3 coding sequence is TGTGCCAGCAGCGAGCGGGGGGGTTACAATGAGCAGTTCTTC. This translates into CASSERGGYNEQFF.

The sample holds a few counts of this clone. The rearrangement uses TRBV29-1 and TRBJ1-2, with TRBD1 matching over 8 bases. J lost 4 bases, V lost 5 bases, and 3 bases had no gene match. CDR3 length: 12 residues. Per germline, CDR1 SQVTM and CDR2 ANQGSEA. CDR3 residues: CSVRTGSYGYTF. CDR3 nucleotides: TGCAGCGTTCGGACAGGGAGCTATGGCTACACCTTC.

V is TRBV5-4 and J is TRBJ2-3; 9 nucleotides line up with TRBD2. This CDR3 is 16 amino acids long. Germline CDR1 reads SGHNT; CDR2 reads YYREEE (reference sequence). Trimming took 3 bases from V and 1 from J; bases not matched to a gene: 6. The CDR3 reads CASSSRGGPGTDTQYF. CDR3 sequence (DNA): TGTGCCAGCAGCTCGCGGGGGGGACCCGGCACAGATACGCAGTATTTT.

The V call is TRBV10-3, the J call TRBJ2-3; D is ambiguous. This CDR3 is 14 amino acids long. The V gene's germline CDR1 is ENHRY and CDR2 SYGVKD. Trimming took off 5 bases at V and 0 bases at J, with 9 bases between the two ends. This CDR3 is CAISRTASTDTQYF. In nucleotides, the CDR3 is TGTGCCATCAGTAGAACAGCTAGCACAGATACGCAGTATTTT.